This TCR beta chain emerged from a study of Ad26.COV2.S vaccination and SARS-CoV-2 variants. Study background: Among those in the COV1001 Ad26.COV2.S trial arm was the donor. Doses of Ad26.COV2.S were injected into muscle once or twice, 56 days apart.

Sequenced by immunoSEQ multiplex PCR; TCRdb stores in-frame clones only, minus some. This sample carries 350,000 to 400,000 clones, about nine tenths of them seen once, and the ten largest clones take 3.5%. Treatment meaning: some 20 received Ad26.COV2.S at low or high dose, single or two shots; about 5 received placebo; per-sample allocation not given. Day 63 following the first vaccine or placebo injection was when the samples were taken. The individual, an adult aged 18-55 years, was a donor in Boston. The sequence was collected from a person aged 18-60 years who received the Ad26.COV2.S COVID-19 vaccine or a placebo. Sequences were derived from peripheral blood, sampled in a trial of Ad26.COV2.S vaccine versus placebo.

For the CDR3, the DNA is TGTGCCAGCATCGACTCAGGGGGGGTGGGCCCCAATGAGCAGTTCTTC. This sequence encodes CASIDSGGVGPNEQFF. The rearrangement uses TRBV28 and TRBJ2-1; perhaps D is TRBD1 or TRBD2 (7 bases each). V gave up 7 bases and J gave up 6 bases, with 22 bases separating them. CDR3 length: 16 residues. The germline CDR1 and CDR2 sequences are MDHEN and SYDVKM.